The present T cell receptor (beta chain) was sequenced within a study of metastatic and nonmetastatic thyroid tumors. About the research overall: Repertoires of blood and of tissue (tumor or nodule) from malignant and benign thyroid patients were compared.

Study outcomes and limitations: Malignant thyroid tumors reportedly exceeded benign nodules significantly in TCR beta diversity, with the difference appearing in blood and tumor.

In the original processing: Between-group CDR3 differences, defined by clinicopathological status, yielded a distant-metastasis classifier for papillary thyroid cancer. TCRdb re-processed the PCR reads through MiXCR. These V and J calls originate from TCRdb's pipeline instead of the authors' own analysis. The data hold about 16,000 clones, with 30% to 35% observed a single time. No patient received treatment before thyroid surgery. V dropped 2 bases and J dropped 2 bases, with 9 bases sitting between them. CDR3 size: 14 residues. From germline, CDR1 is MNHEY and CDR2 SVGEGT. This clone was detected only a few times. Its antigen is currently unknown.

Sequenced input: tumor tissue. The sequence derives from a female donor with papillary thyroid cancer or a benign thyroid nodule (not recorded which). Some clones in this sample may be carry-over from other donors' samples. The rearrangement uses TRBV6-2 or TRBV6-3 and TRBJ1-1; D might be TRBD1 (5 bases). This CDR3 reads CASSYGGTNTEAFF. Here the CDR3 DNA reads TGTGCCAGCAGTTACGGTGGGACTAACACTGAAGCTTTCTTT.